This is a list of T cell receptor beta chains from one sample in a study of control samples from healthy donors and cancer patients. Some clones are missing from TCRdb's copy, which holds only in-frame ones; the method was immunoSEQ multiplex PCR. The sample totals about 200,000 clones; its top ten clones hold approximately 2.2%. Specimen: blood. The receptors come from a woman aged 25 to 45 in good health. CDR3s include the opening cysteine and the closing phenylalanine or tryptophan. D genes are given only for firm matches.

V	length	D	J	DNA	CDR3
TRBV5-8	13	.	TRBJ1-1	TGTGCCAGCAGCTGGGACCGGGGAACTGAAGCTTTTTTT	CASSWDRGTEAFF
TRBV9	14	.	TRBJ1-1	TGTGCCAGCAGCGTGACACGGGACTCCCCTCGGGCTTTCTTT	CASSVTRDSPRAFF
TRBV12-3/TRBV12-4	12	.	TRBJ2-5	TGTGCCAGCAGCTCGTACCAAGAGACCCAGTACTTC	CASSSYQETQYF
TRBV3-1/TRBV3-2	14	.	TRBJ1-5	TGTGCCAGCAGCCAAGATCTCGGGAATCAGCCCCAGCATTTT	CASSQDLGNQPQHF
TRBV27	14	.	TRBJ2-3	TGTGCCAGCAGTTTAAATCTTGGGGCAGATACGCAGTATTTT	CASSLNLGADTQYF
TRBV27	14	.	TRBJ1-2	TGTGCCAGCAGTTTTGTCGACCGCGGGGATGGCTACACCTTC	CASSFVDRGDGYTF
TRBV6-5	14	TRBD2	TRBJ2-1	TGTGCCAGCAGGTTGACTAGCGGGGGATCTGAGCAGTTCTTC	CASRLTSGGSEQFF
TRBV2	13	TRBD1	TRBJ1-6	TGTGCCAGCATAGGCCAGGGGGTTTCACCCCTCCACTTT	CASIGQGVSPLHF
TRBV28	15	.	TRBJ1-1	TGTGCCAGCAGTTTAAGAGGGGAAAGGAACACTGAAGCTTTCTTT	CASSLRGERNTEAFF
TRBV18	14	.	TRBJ1-2	TGTGCCAGCTCACCACCGGGTCGGAACTATGGCTACACCTTC	CASSPPGRNYGYTF
TRBV6-4	15	TRBD1	TRBJ2-5	TGTGCCAGCAGTGACCCGGGACAGTTCCAAGAGACCCAGTACTTC	CASSDPGQFQETQYF
TRBV4-1	15	.	TRBJ1-1	TGCGCCAGCAGCCGGGCAGGAAGGGCCTATACTGAAGCTTTCTTT	CASSRAGRAYTEAFF
TRBV27	13	.	TRBJ1-3	TGTGCCAGCAGTTTGGGCTCTGGAAACACCATATATTTT	CASSLGSGNTIYF
TRBV18	14	TRBD1	TRBJ1-2	TGTGCCAGCTCACCTCCGGGACAGTTCTATGGCTACACCTTC	CASSPPGQFYGYTF
TRBV5-1	14	.	TRBJ1-1	TGCGCCAGCAGCTTGGGAGAGGGGGTCACTGAAGCTTTCTTT	CASSLGEGVTEAFF
TRBV6-6	14	.	TRBJ1-3	TGTGCCAGCAGTTACGGGGGATCTGGAAACACCATATATTTT	CASSYGGSGNTIYF
TRBV5-4	16	TRBD2	TRBJ2-1	TGTGCCAGCAGGGCAGCTAGCGGGGGGGTTCTGAATGAGCAGTTCTTC	CASRAASGGVLNEQFF
TRBV4-1	15	.	TRBJ2-5	TGCGCCAGCAGCCAAGATCCAGGGCAGGGGGAGACCCAGTACTTC	CASSQDPGQGETQYF
TRBV24-1	13	.	TRBJ1-3	TGTGCCACCAGTGATTTGGAGGGAAACACCATATATTTT	CATSDLEGNTIYF
TRBV19	19	TRBD1	TRBJ1-5	TGTGCCAGCAGCGGGGGACAGGGGGCGCTTGTCCATGGAGGTCAGCCCCAGCATTTT	CASSGGQGALVHGGQPQHF
TRBV3-1/TRBV3-2	12	.	TRBJ1-5	TGTGCCAGCAGCCAAGATCGACAGCCCCAGCATTTT	CASSQDRQPQHF
TRBV9	14	TRBD1	TRBJ2-7	TGTGCCAGCAGCGTCGCTAGACAGGGGATCGAGCAGTACTTC	CASSVARQGIEQYF
TRBV7-9	11	.	TRBJ1-2	TGTGCCAGCAGCCTTTATGTAGGCTACACCTTC	CASSLYVGYTF
TRBV11-3	16	.	TRBJ1-2	TGTGCCAGCAGCTTAGATCTGATCGCAGGAACTAACGGCTACACCTTC	CASSLDLIAGTNGYTF
TRBV6-6	16	.	TRBJ1-2	TGTGCCAGCATAGGCCTGGACGAAGCCGTCGGCTATGGCTACACCTTC	CASIGLDEAVGYGYTF
TRBV7-2	15	.	TRBJ1-3	TGTGCCAGCAGCTCCCACCGGAGCTCTGGAAACACCATATATTTT	CASSSHRSSGNTIYF
TRBV4-1	14	.	TRBJ2-7	TGCGCCAGCAGCCAAGCCGGGACGGAGTACGAGCAGTACTTC	CASSQAGTEYEQYF
TRBV10-1	14	.	TRBJ1-1	TGTGCCAGCAGTGAAGAAGGGCCCAACACTGAAGCTTTCTTT	CASSEEGPNTEAFF
TRBV5-5	11	.	TRBJ1-1	TGTGCCAGCAGCTTAGTATTGGAAGCTTTCTTT	CASSLVLEAFF
TRBV28	14	.	TRBJ1-4	TGTGCCAGCAGTTTATACGGTAGGGGTGAAAAACTGTTTTTT	CASSLYGRGEKLFF
TRBV9	15	.	TRBJ1-5	TGTGCCAGCAGCGTTGGGGTGGGAGGCAATCAGCCCCAGCATTTT	CASSVGVGGNQPQHF
TRBV6-5	15	TRBD2	TRBJ2-1	TGTGCCAGCAGTTATAGTGGGGGGGCCTACAATGAGCAGTTCTTC	CASSYSGGAYNEQFF
TRBV7-9	15	.	TRBJ2-1	TGTGCCAGCAGCCCACCCGGACAGTCCTACAATGAGCAGTTCTTC	CASSPPGQSYNEQFF
TRBV4-1	17	.	TRBJ1-1	TGCGCCAGCAGCCAAGAAAACCGGGATCTCATGAACACTGAAGCTTTCTTT	CASSQENRDLMNTEAFF
TRBV6-4	15	.	TRBJ2-3	TGTGCCAGCAGTGATGGCGGGGTAGGGGCAGATACGCAGTATTTT	CASSDGGVGADTQYF
TRBV19	16	TRBD1	TRBJ2-2	TGTGCCAGTAGACTTGAGACAGGGGGCGACACCGGGGAGCTGTTTTTT	CASRLETGGDTGELFF
TRBV14	14	TRBD1	TRBJ1-2	TGTGCCAGCAGCCAGGCGACAGGGGAGATTGGCTACACCTTC	CASSQATGEIGYTF
TRBV7-2	12	.	TRBJ2-3	TGTGCCAGCAGCTTGGACTTGGATACGCAGTATTTT	CASSLDLDTQYF
TRBV9	15	TRBD2	TRBJ2-2	TGTGCCAGCAGCCCGGGGACTAGCGGGACCGGGGAGCTGTTTTTT	CASSPGTSGTGELFF